Presented here are 32 T cell receptor beta chains from one specimen sequenced in a study of T cell repertoires in cytomegalovirus infection. These receptors' targets are unknown. TCRdb re-called the reads with MiXCR, one entry per CDR3 protein. The table records 60,000 to 75,000 distinct CDR3 sequences, around 30% of them present only once. Sequenced material: CD8+ T cells from cultured PBMCs, taken from culture after CMV antigen stimulation. These receptors came from a human donor in good health (CMV status not recorded). Some clones in this sample may be carry-over from other donors' samples.

This clonotype was counted between two and nine times. J is TRBJ2-7 and V is TRBV15; the D gene is possibly TRBD2 (6 bases). The CDR3 is 14 residues long. Germline V gene data show CDR1 as LNHNV and CDR2 as YYDKDF (reference sequence). Between the trimmed V and J ends, which lost 0 bases and 7 bases, there was a span of 13 bases. CDR3 in amino acids: CATSRDTGGEEQYF. CDR3 bases: TGTGCCACCAGCAGAGATACCGGCGGGGAAGAGCAGTACTTC.

The chain combines TRBV12-3 or TRBV12-4 with TRBJ2-3; 9 bases agree with TRBD1. After removal of 5 bases from V and 5 bases from J, the junction contained 8 bases not matched to a gene. This CDR3 has 15 amino acids. CDR3 in DNA: TGTGCCAGCAGTCCCGGGGACAGGGTAGTAGATACGCAGTATTTT. It specifies CASSPGDRVVDTQYF.

This clonotype was picked up a small number of times. V is TRBV7-2 and J is TRBJ1-2, with TRBD1 matching 10 bases. The germline V gene encodes CDR1 SGHTA and CDR2 FQGNSA. With 1 base clipped from V and 3 bases from J, the junction kept 5 bases outside the gene matches. The CDR3 consists of 16 residues. Here the CDR3 DNA reads TGTGCCAGCAGCTTAGAGGGGGACAGGGGAGACTATGGCTACACCTTC. It translates to CASSLEGDRGDYGYTF.

This rearrangement joins TRBV12-3 or TRBV12-4 to TRBJ2-7, with D possibly being TRBD1 (5 bases). This CDR3 contains 14 residues. The V end was cut by 1 base, the J end by 3 bases, with 10 bases between. DNA of the CDR3: TGTGCCAGCAGTTTAGGTTCAGGGCACTACGAGCAGTACTTC. Residues: CASSLGSGHYEQYF.

The chain combines TRBV6-1 with TRBJ2-7, with 13 bases aligning to TRBD2. Germline V gene lookup returns CDR1 MNHNS and CDR2 SASEGT. V lost 4 bases to trimming and J lost 7 bases; unmatched junction nucleotides: 7. The CDR3 contains 15 residues. The CDR3 loop reads CASSGLGLAGFEQYF. Written as DNA, the CDR3 is TGTGCCAGCAGTGGCTTGGGACTAGCGGGGTTTGAGCAGTACTTC.

This sequence joins TRBV6-8 and TRBJ1-6; unclear D gene. CDR1 is MNHGY, CDR2 SAAAGT, per germline. V lost 10 bases, J lost 12 bases, and 46 bases lay in between. The CDR3 is 22 amino acids. The DNA of the CDR3 is TGTGCCACCCAAGCCGGGAACCTAAAATTGGCGATTTCGAGAAATCGGGAAGGACCCCTCCACTTT. Amino acid sequence: CATQAGNLKLAISRNREGPLHF.

This clonotype was recorded a few times. V usage is TRBV12-3 or TRBV12-4 and J usage is TRBJ2-7; D is possibly TRBD1 (6 bases). This CDR3 has 17 residues. V was pared by 2 bases and J by 2 bases, with 19 bases between. The CDR3 loop reads CASSLYLGRGVPYEQYF. CDR3 DNA sequence: TGTGCCAGCAGTTTATATTTGGGCAGGGGAGTCCCCTACGAGCAGTACTTC.

There are a few counts of this clonotype. This chain links TRBV25-1 with TRBJ2-4; 9 positions match TRBD2. The CDR3 is made up of 20 amino acids. The junction had 17 bases not matched to a gene; V was cut back by 4 bases and J by 1 base. Germline V lookup: CDR1 MGHDK, CDR2 SYGVNS. CDR3 DNA sequence: TGTGCCAGCAGTGGAACAAAGCGGGGGGCGCGCACCCTTGCCAAAAACATTCAGTACTTC. It specifies CASSGTKRGARTLAKNIQYF.

This clonotype has a handful of counts. This chain links TRBV5-5 with TRBJ2-3, with no clear D. This CDR3 comprises 14 residues. The V end lost 1 base, the J end lost 4 bases, and 10 bases lay between the germline ends. CDR1 SGHKS and CDR2 YYEKEE come from the germline V gene (reference sequence). The CDR3 sequence is CASSLRQLADTQYF. DNA of the CDR3: TGTGCCAGCAGCTTGCGCCAGCTCGCAGATACGCAGTATTTT. Full variable domain (outside the CDR3, taken from reference TRBV5-5 and TRBJ2-3): DAGVTQSPTHLIKTRGQQVTLRCSPISGHKSVSWYQQVLGQGPQFIFQYYEKEERGRGNFPDRFSARQFPNYSSELNVNALLLGDSALYLCASSLRQLADTQYFGPGTRLTVL.

The chain carries TRBV4-1 and TRBJ2-1, with 10 bases fitting TRBD2. Losses at the gene ends were 2 bases for V and 7 bases for J; bases not matched to a gene: 5. The CDR3 is 15 residues long. Germline CDR1 reads MGHRA; CDR2 reads YSYEKL. As DNA, the CDR3 is TGCGCCAGCAGCCAACCAGCGGGGGGGTTTAATGAGCAGTTCTTC. Amino acid sequence: CASSQPAGGFNEQFF.

V gene TRBV28 combines with J gene TRBJ1-5; no clear D. V was clipped by 5 bases and J by 3 bases, with 11 bases between them. The length of the CDR3 is 14 residues. Looked up from germline, CDR1 is MDHEN and CDR2 is SYDVKM. CDR3: CASSPQISNQPQHF. The CDR3 nucleotides read TGTGCCAGCAGTCCGCAGATATCCAATCAGCCCCAGCATTTT.

This clonotype was seen only a few times. The J gene is TRBJ2-2, the V gene TRBV4-1, with D possibly TRBD2 on 6 matching bases. The germline gives CDR1 MGHRA, CDR2 YSYEKL. V lost 8 bases, J lost 4 bases, and 11 bases lay in between. There are 13 residues in the CDR3. In DNA form, the CDR3 reads TGCGCCAGCTCCAGCGGGCCCACCGGGGAGCTGTTTTTT. This gives the protein CASSSGPTGELFF.

This chain connects TRBV10-3 to TRBJ2-1; possibly TRBD2 for D (5 bases). CDR3 length: 15 amino acids. V lost 3 bases and J lost 0, with 9 bases in between. Germline assignment: CDR1 ENHRY and CDR2 SYGVKD. The CDR3 nucleotides are TGTGCCATCAGTGAAGAGGGAAGCTCCTACAATGAGCAGTTCTTC. Protein sequence: CAISEEGSSYNEQFF.

With regard to this clonotype: An end of the junction does not agree with germline; a read error may underlie this. The V call is TRBV5-6, the J call TRBJ1-2, with 7 nucleotides matching TRBD1. Germline lookup yields CDR1 SGHDT and CDR2 YYEEEE. The CDR3 length is 15 residues. The CDR3 region has the DNA TGTGCCAGCAGCCCGGGACAGCCACTTAACTATGGCTGCACCTTC. Its protein product is CASSPGQPLNYGCTF.

In its sample, this clonotype was seen a few times. The rearrangement joins TRBV7-2 to TRBJ1-2; a possible D gene is TRBD1 (5 bases). This CDR3 has 16 amino acids. The V gene's germline CDR1 is SGHTA and CDR2 FQGNSA. Between the trimmed V and J ends, which lost 8 bases and 8 bases, there was a span of 27 bases. The CDR3 DNA follows: TGTGCCAGCGGGCCGACGGCGGGGGGGAGCCAAGGGGGCTACACCTTC. Translation: CASGPTAGGSQGGYTF.

The rearrangement joins TRBV27 to TRBJ1-3; tentative D call: TRBD1 (5 bases). The CDR3 totals 12 residues. Germline V gene data show CDR1 as MNHEY and CDR2 as SMNVEV (reference sequence). Trimming stripped 6 bases from V and 4 bases from J, with 7 bases between. Here the CDR3 reads CASSDSGNTIYF. In nucleotides, the CDR3 is TGTGCCAGCAGCGACAGCGGAAACACCATATATTTT.

This clonotype occurred a few times. This rearrangement joins TRBV7-6 to TRBJ2-1, with TRBD1 as a possible D gene (5 bases). V was trimmed by 7 bases and J by 6 bases, leaving 13 bases between them. This CDR3 has 13 amino acids. Germline CDR1 SGHVS, CDR2 FNYEAQ. This chain's CDR3 is CASILTQGNEQFF. The CDR3 nucleotides read TGTGCCAGCATACTAACTCAGGGCAATGAGCAGTTCTTC. Combining the CDR3 with reference TRBV7-6 and TRBJ2-1 gives the whole variable domain GAGVSQSPRYKVTKRGQDVALRCDPISGHVSLYWYRQALGQGPEFLTYFNYEAQQDKSGLPNDRFSAERPEGSISTLTIQRTEQRDSAMYRCASILTQGNEQFFGPGTRLTVL.

This clonotype occurred a few times. The genes are TRBV5-1 and TRBJ2-2; no clear D. V lost 0 bases, J lost 7 bases, and 10 bases lay in between. Germline lookup yields CDR1 SGHRS and CDR2 YFSETQ. The CDR3 contains 14 residues. CDR3 sequence: CASSLGRSNGELFF. In DNA, the CDR3 is TGCGCCAGCAGCTTGGGCAGGAGTAACGGGGAGCTGTTTTTT.

There are a few counts of this clonotype. V and J are TRBV7-6 and TRBJ2-5; tentative D call: TRBD1 (6 bases). Trimming shortened V by 5 bases and J by 4 bases, and 14 bases separated the two germline ends. CDR1 and CDR2 from the germline V gene are SGHVS and FNYEAQ. This CDR3 is built from 14 residues. The CDR3 here is CASSPDSGLETQYF. Written as DNA, the CDR3 is TGTGCCAGCAGCCCGGACAGCGGATTAGAGACCCAGTACTTC.

The sample holds a few counts of this clonotype. This chain's CDR3 is CASSLTPLTEAFF. CDR3 bases: TGTGCCAGCAGCTTAACCCCGCTCACTGAAGCTTTCTTT. V is TRBV11-3 and J is TRBJ1-1; D not resolved. CDR1 SGHNT and CDR2 YENEEA come from the germline V gene. There are 13 residues in the CDR3. Trimming removed 2 bases at V and 4 bases at J, with 8 bases between.

As DNA, the CDR3 is TGTGCCAGCCTAGAGATTAGCAAGAGCTCCTACGAGCAGTACTTC. It yields the protein CASLEISKSSYEQYF. V usage is TRBV7-4 and J usage is TRBJ2-7; D gene ambiguous. The CDR3 spans 15 residues. In germline, CDR1 is SGHVT, CDR2 SQSDAQ. The germline V and J ends were trimmed by 8 bases and 0 bases, with 17 bases remaining between them.

This clonotype has at least ten counts. This chain joins TRBV27 and TRBJ1-6; possible D gene TRBD1, 5 bases. Germline V gene data show CDR1 as MNHEY and CDR2 as SMNVEV (reference sequence). This CDR3 is built from 14 residues. The V end was cut by 3 bases, the J end by 8 bases, with 11 bases between. The CDR3 loop reads CASSFGGVDSPLHF. CDR3 sequence (DNA): TGTGCCAGCAGTTTCGGGGGGGTGGATTCACCCCTCCACTTT.

J is TRBJ2-1 and V is TRBV20-1; D may match TRBD1 or TRBD2 (6 bases each). Trimming stripped 7 bases from V and 6 bases from J, with 19 bases between. This CDR3 has 14 amino acids. The germline gives CDR1 DFQATT, CDR2 SNEGSKA (reference sequence). The CDR3 DNA reads TGCAGTGTTCCGAGCGCAGGAGGGGGCAATGAGCAGTTCTTC. This gives the protein CSVPSAGGGNEQFF.

This clonotype was detected only a few times. The chain is built from TRBV12-3 or TRBV12-4 and TRBJ2-1, with 7 bases lining up with TRBD2. This CDR3 region has 16 residues. V dropped 4 bases and J dropped 12; count of bases not matched to a gene: 18. The CDR3 DNA sequence: TGTGCCAGCAGTTCGACCCGTTCGACTAGCTTGTACGCGCAGTTCTTC. This sequence encodes CASSSTRSTSLYAQFF.

There are a few counts of this clonotype. The rearrangement joins TRBV7-6 to TRBJ2-1; 13 bases line up with TRBD2. Germline loops: CDR1 SGHVS, CDR2 FNYEAQ. With V trimmed by 3 bases and J by 9 bases, 8 bases remained unmatched. The CDR3 spans 16 residues. The CDR3, as DNA: TGTGCCAGCAGCTTGCGACTAGCGGGGGGCAGGGGTGAGCAGTTCTTC. It encodes CASSLRLAGGRGEQFF.

The genes are TRBV5-4 and TRBJ2-7, with D unclear. Trimming left V 1 base short and J 0 bases short, with 5 bases between. This CDR3 region has 13 residues. Germline CDR1 and CDR2: SGHNT and YYREEE (reference sequence). CDR3: CASSLIGSYEQYF. The CDR3 nucleotides read TGTGCCAGCAGCTTGATTGGCTCCTACGAGCAGTACTTC.

The chain uses TRBV10-1 and TRBJ2-7; D might be TRBD2 (6 bases). V shed 3 bases and J shed 2 bases, with 11 bases lying between them. Germline CDR1 reads WNHNN; CDR2 reads SYGVQD (reference sequence). This CDR3 has 14 residues. The DNA of the CDR3 is TGCGCCAGCAGTGAAACGGGAGTTCCCTACGAGCAGTACTTC. It yields the protein CASSETGVPYEQYF.

Ten or more counts support this clonotype. The chain links TRBV7-9 to TRBJ2-7; possibly TRBD2 for D (5 bases). Germline V gene lookup returns CDR1 SEHNR and CDR2 FQNEAQ (reference sequence). The V end lost 2 bases, the J end lost 6 bases, and 11 bases lay between the germline ends. This CDR3 contains 13 residues. CDR3 coding DNA: TGTGCCAGCAGCTTACGGACCAGCGGCGAGCAGTACTTC. It yields the protein CASSLRTSGEQYF.

The table lists this clonotype with a few counts. The chain recombines TRBV20-1 with TRBJ1-1; D is ambiguous. V was trimmed by 2 bases and J by 0 bases, leaving 7 bases between them. The V gene's germline CDR1 is DFQATT and CDR2 SNEGSKA (reference sequence). There are 13 residues in the CDR3. The chain's CDR3 is CSARPSLNTEAFF. DNA for the CDR3: TGCAGTGCTAGACCTTCGCTGAACACTGAAGCTTTCTTT.

In its sample, this clonotype was seen a few times. The rearrangement links TRBV7-9 to TRBJ2-3; D might be TRBD1 (5 bases). The CDR3 totals 15 residues. Germline CDR1 SEHNR, CDR2 FQNEAQ (reference sequence). V was clipped by 5 bases and J by 4 bases, with 16 bases between them. The CDR3 here is CASSPERGWADTQYF. CDR3 coding DNA: TGTGCCAGCAGCCCGGAAAGGGGCTGGGCAGATACGCAGTATTTT.

In this sample, this clonotype turned up a few times. The chain uses TRBV27 and TRBJ1-2; perhaps TRBD1 as D (6 bases). The length of the CDR3 is 13 residues. V gave up 0 bases and J gave up 10 bases, with 12 bases separating them. Germline V gene data show CDR1 as MNHEY and CDR2 as SMNVEV (reference sequence). CDR3 in DNA: TGTGCCAGCAGTTTATCCTCAGGGGTGGACTACACCTTC. This gives the protein CASSLSSGVDYTF.

This clonotype was found a few times. The V and J genes are TRBV27 and TRBJ2-1; TRBD2 agrees at 8 bases. This CDR3 region has 16 residues. Trimming removed 4 bases from V and 9 bases from J; junction bases left unmatched: 14. Germline V gene lookup returns CDR1 MNHEY and CDR2 SMNVEV (reference sequence). The CDR3 DNA sequence: TGTGCCAGCAGTTACCAGGAGGGACTAGAACGGGGTGAGCAGTTCTTC. It translates to CASSYQEGLERGEQFF.